This passage covers 5 T cell receptor beta chains from one sample sequenced in a study of PD-L1 blockade in urothelial cancer. Some clones are missing from TCRdb's copy, which holds only in-frame ones; the method was immunoSEQ multiplex PCR. In the table there are fewer than 40,000 clones, around 87% of which are singletons. The material was PBMCs, obtained around atezolizumab (anti-PD-L1) treatment. The receptors were gathered from a middle-aged man with urothelial cancer.

The chain employs TRBV30 and TRBJ1-2; no definite D call. The CDR3 runs 12 residues. The germline gives CDR1 GTSNPN, CDR2 SVGIG (reference sequence). V was shortened by 2 bases and J by 3 bases, with 7 bases between the two germline ends. In DNA, the CDR3 is TGTGCCTGGAGTCCTAGGTACTATGGCTACACCTTC. It translates to CAWSPRYYGYTF.

The V call is TRBV4-1, the J call TRBJ2-3; 7 positions match TRBD1. The CDR3 extends over 20 amino acids. The germline V gene has CDR1 MGHRA and CDR2 YSYEKL. The trim removed 2 bases at V and 0 bases at J, leaving 17 bases unmatched. The CDR3 spells CASSQSRQGFDSASTDTQYF. In DNA, the CDR3 is TGCGCCAGCAGCCAAAGCCGACAGGGTTTTGATTCGGCTAGCACAGATACGCAGTATTTT.

This chain links TRBV19 with TRBJ2-4; TRBD2 agrees at 8 bases. CDR1 is LNHDA and CDR2 is SQIVND in the germline V gene (reference sequence). J gave up 0 bases and V 3 bases, and 10 bases lay outside the gene matches. The CDR3 length is 18 residues. The CDR3 DNA reads as TGTGCCAGTAGTATCCGGCGGGGGGCGGACCTAGCCAAAAACATTCAGTACTTC. Its protein product is CASSIRRGADLAKNIQYF.

This clone was counted a single time. The rearrangement joins TRBV7-2 to TRBJ2-5; D perhaps matches TRBD2 (6 bases). The CDR3 has 15 residues. Germline values: CDR1 SGHTA, CDR2 FQGNSA. Trimming removed 1 base at V and 7 bases at J, with 16 bases between. The CDR3 here is CASSLDLGTGVTQYF. In nucleotides, the CDR3 is TGTGCCAGCAGCTTAGATCTCGGGACTGGTGTGACCCAGTACTTC. The variable domain in full, with the rest retrieved from reference TRBV7-2 and TRBJ2-5, is GAGVSQSPSNKVTEKGKDVELRCDPISGHTALYWYRQSLGQGLEFLIYFQGNSAPDKSGLPSDRFSAERTGGSVSTLTIQRTQQEDSAVYLCASSLDLGTGVTQYFGPGTRLLVL.

CDR3 residues: CASSPGQGRDEQFF. The CDR3 DNA reads TGTGCCAGCAGCCCCGGACAGGGACGGGATGAGCAGTTCTTC. J is TRBJ2-1 and V is TRBV5-4; TRBD1 agrees at 8 bases. The CDR3 has 14 amino acids. CDR1 SGHNT and CDR2 YYREEE come from the germline V gene (reference sequence). V gave up 4 bases and J gave up 8 bases; unmatched junction bases: 8.